This entry lists 19 T cell receptor beta chains sequenced from one sample in a study of blood T cell repertoires in COVID-19. The data were produced by immunoSEQ multiplex PCR, yet TCRdb's version contains in-frame clones alone and is incomplete. The profile shows about 100,000 clones, roughly 90% of them singletons. The sequencing input was peripheral blood. The receptors derive from a woman older than 75 with acute or convalescent COVID-19.

The chain joins TRBV18 to TRBJ2-7, with 7 bases that match TRBD1. Germline lookup yields CDR1 KGHSH and CDR2 LQKENI. The CDR3 is 16 amino acids. The trim removed 1 base at V and 7 bases at J, leaving 13 bases unmatched. The CDR3 is CASSPLNRGASEEQYF. For the CDR3, the DNA is TGTGCCAGCTCACCACTAAACAGGGGAGCGTCAGAAGAGCAGTACTTC.

The rearrangement joins TRBV11-2 to TRBJ2-7; the match to TRBD2 covers 9 bases. Trimming cost V 3 bases and J 2 bases; bases outside gene matches: 8. This CDR3 is built from 16 residues. Germline V gene sequence: CDR1 SGHAT, CDR2 FQNNGV. CDR3 residues: CASSFRAGGPPYEQYF. The CDR3 DNA reads TGTGCCAGCAGCTTCAGAGCGGGGGGCCCCCCCTACGAGCAGTACTTC.

The chain employs TRBV10-3 and TRBJ2-7; 8 bases line up with TRBD2. The germline V gene encodes CDR1 ENHRY and CDR2 SYGVKD. The CDR3 spans 13 residues. The V gene end was trimmed by 7 bases and the J gene end by 5 bases; junction bases not matched to a gene: 7. This CDR3 is CAITEREPHEQYF. In nucleotides, the CDR3 is TGTGCCATCACGGAGCGGGAGCCCCACGAGCAGTACTTC.

The V and J genes are TRBV5-1 and TRBJ1-1; D may be TRBD1 (5 bases). Germline assignment: CDR1 SGHRS and CDR2 YFSETQ. V lost 2 bases and J 1 base, leaving 9 bases between the germline ends. CDR3 length: 14 amino acids. Written as DNA, the CDR3 is TGCGCCAGCAGCTTTCCCGACAGGAACACTGAAGCTTTCTTT. Protein sequence: CASSFPDRNTEAFF.

V and J are TRBV5-1 and TRBJ1-5; tentatively, D is TRBD1 (5 bases). Germline assignment: CDR1 SGHRS and CDR2 YFSETQ. V shed 4 bases and J shed 7 bases, with 12 bases lying between them. The CDR3 extends over 13 amino acids. Here the CDR3 reads CASSLDSEQPQHF. CDR3 sequence (DNA): TGCGCCAGCAGCCTTGACAGTGAGCAGCCCCAGCATTTT.

In this sample, this clone turned up once. This chain connects TRBV4-3 to TRBJ2-3; D might be TRBD2 (6 bases). V lost 5 bases to trimming and J lost 4 bases, with 19 bases between them. The CDR3 has 16 amino acids. CDR1 LGHNA and CDR2 YSLEER come from the germline V gene. DNA of the CDR3: TGCGCCAGCAGCTATCAGGGTACTAGCCGCGCAGATACGCAGTATTTT. Translation gives CASSYQGTSRADTQYF.

V gene TRBV6-2 or TRBV6-3 combines with J gene TRBJ2-3; 10 nucleotides line up with TRBD1. V was pared by 5 bases and J by 3 bases, with 5 bases of the junction left unmatched. This CDR3 region has 15 residues. CDR1 is MNHEY and CDR2 is SVGEGT in the germline V gene. The CDR3 bases are TGTGCCAGCAGTCGACGACAGGGGGCTACAGATACGCAGTATTTT. Translation gives CASSRRQGATDTQYF.

This rearrangement joins TRBV7-2 to TRBJ2-7, with D perhaps matching TRBD1 (5 bases). V was cut by 3 bases and J by 4 bases, with 13 bases left in between. The CDR3 totals 14 residues. Per germline, CDR1 SGHTA and CDR2 FQGNSA. In nucleotides, the CDR3 is TGTGCCAGCAGCTTGAGAAGCCCAGGGTACGAGCAGTACTTC. Protein sequence: CASSLRSPGYEQYF.

The CDR3 region is CASFLQGAGELFF. CDR3 nucleotide sequence: TGTGCCAGCTTTCTACAGGGGGCCGGGGAGCTGTTTTTT. The V call is TRBV5-6, the J call TRBJ2-2; TRBD1 agrees at 8 bases. This CDR3 is 13 amino acids long. Per the germline V gene, CDR1 is SGHDT and CDR2 is YYEEEE. V lost 7 bases and J lost 6; bases outside the gene matches: 5.

The rearrangement uses TRBV9 and TRBJ1-1; TRBD1 is a possible D gene (5 bases). The V and J ends lost 0 bases and 4 bases respectively, with 13 bases between them. Germline CDR1 reads SGDLS; CDR2 reads YYNGEE. CDR3 length: 15 residues. The chain's CDR3 is CASSVGQQGRTEAFF. CDR3 sequence (DNA): TGTGCCAGCAGCGTAGGTCAGCAGGGTCGCACTGAAGCTTTCTTT.

This clone was counted once. The chain joins TRBV18 to TRBJ1-6, with 7 bases aligning to TRBD1. Germline-derived CDR1 and CDR2 are KGHSH and LQKENI. With V trimmed by 6 bases and J by 8 bases, 7 bases remained unmatched. The CDR3 is 14 residues long. The CDR3: CASSGGQNYSPLHF. The CDR3 nucleotides read TGTGCCAGCTCGGGGGGACAGAACTATTCACCCCTCCACTTT.

This clone was observed once. V and J are TRBV3-1 (or the pseudogene TRBV3-2) and TRBJ1-6, with D perhaps TRBD1 (6 bases). Germline V gene lookup returns CDR1 LGHDT and CDR2 YNNKEL (reference sequence). V lost 7 bases, J lost 12 bases, and 16 bases lay in between. The CDR3 is made up of 13 amino acids. The CDR3 coding sequence is TGTGCCAGCACCGGGGACATCGGAGGACCCCTCCACTTT. Amino acid sequence: CASTGDIGGPLHF.

V and J are TRBV25-1 and TRBJ1-1; 11 bases map to TRBD1. Germline-derived CDR1 and CDR2 are MGHDK and SYGVNS. J was trimmed by 11 bases and V by 6 bases; bases with no gene match: 5. CDR3 size: 12 residues. In DNA form, the CDR3 reads TGTGCCAGCAGCCGGGACAGGGGGGACGCTTTCTTT. Translated, it gives CASSRDRGDAFF.

This chain uses TRBV4-2 with TRBJ1-2; D is possibly TRBD1 (6 bases). CDR3 length: 15 residues. CDR1 is LGHNA and CDR2 is YNFKEQ in the germline V gene. Trimming removed 0 bases from V and 3 bases from J, with 11 bases in between. CDR3 amino acids: CASSQEDRPYYGYTF. The CDR3 DNA sequence: TGTGCCAGCAGCCAAGAAGACAGGCCTTACTATGGCTACACCTTC.

This clone has only a few counts. This chain connects TRBV5-5 to TRBJ2-7; D uncertain. The CDR3 contains 14 residues. Trimming removed 0 bases from V and 4 bases from J, with 11 bases in between. Germline-derived CDR1 and CDR2 are SGHKS and YYEKEE (reference sequence). The CDR3 DNA follows: TGTGCCAGCAGCTTGGTTGGGCCGCAGTACGAGCAGTACTTC. The encoded protein is CASSLVGPQYEQYF.

Regarding this clone: At one end the junction does not follow the germline gene, possibly because of a read error. The chain uses TRBV7-7 and TRBJ2-1; D remains ambiguous. The CDR3 extends over 13 amino acids. Germline values: CDR1 SSHAT, CDR2 FNYEAQ (reference sequence). The CDR3 DNA reads TGTGCTAGCAGCTTAGGCGGTCACAATGAGCAGTTCTTC. Translating it yields CASSLGGHNEQFF.

For the CDR3, the DNA is TGTGCCAGCAGCGACACTTGGACTAGCGACTCCTACGAGCAGTACTTC. Its protein is CASSDTWTSDSYEQYF. The chain carries TRBV21-1 and TRBJ2-7; the tabulated D call, TRBD2, remains unverified against the DNA. TRBV21-1 is a recognized pseudogene. The CDR3 sequence is 16 residues long.

The CDR3 loop reads CASSLGGTSGFTDTQYF. CDR3 DNA: TGTGCCAGCAGCTTGGGAGGGACTAGCGGATTCACAGATACGCAGTATTTT. The genes are TRBV5-5 and TRBJ2-3, with 11 bases fitting TRBD2. This CDR3 region has 17 residues. J gave up 2 bases and V 0 bases, and 5 bases lay outside the gene matches. Germline CDR1 reads SGHKS; CDR2 reads YYEKEE (reference sequence).

The gene calls are TRBV7-8 and TRBJ2-7; 11 bases map to TRBD2. The CDR3 runs to 15 residues. Trimming removed 5 bases from V and 4 bases from J; junction bases left unmatched: 7. CDR1 is SGHVS and CDR2 is FQNEAQ in the germline V gene. The CDR3 is CASSARLAGQYEQYF. CDR3 coding DNA: TGTGCCAGCAGCGCTCGACTAGCGGGACAGTACGAGCAGTACTTC.